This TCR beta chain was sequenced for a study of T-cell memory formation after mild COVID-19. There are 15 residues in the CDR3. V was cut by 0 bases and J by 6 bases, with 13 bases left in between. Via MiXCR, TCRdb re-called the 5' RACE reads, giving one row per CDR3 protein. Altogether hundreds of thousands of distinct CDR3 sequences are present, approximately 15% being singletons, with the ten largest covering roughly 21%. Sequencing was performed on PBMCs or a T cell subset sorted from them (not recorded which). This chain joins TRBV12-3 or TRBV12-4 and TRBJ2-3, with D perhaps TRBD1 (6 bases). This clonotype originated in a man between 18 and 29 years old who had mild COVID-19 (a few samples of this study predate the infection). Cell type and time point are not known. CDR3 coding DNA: TGTGCCAGCAGTTTAGCGGCAGGGGTCGTGGATACGCAGTATTTT. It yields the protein CASSLAAGVVDTQYF.